Each of the 16 T cell receptor beta chains below was sequenced from the same sample in a study of PD-1 blockade in mismatch repair-deficient tumors. These TCRs are of unknown antigen specificity. Time point denoted: roughly 9-day in vitro stimulation with candidate neoantigen peptide 3. The protocol was immunoSEQ multiplex PCR, while the TCRdb copy is restricted to in-frame clones and leaves out a portion. The table includes approximately 9,300 clones, 85% to 95% detected once. The sequencing here drew on cells cultured in vitro, taken from a patient treated with pembrolizumab. These receptors originate from an adult with mismatch repair-deficient cancer.

This chain connects TRBV30 to TRBJ2-3; possibly TRBD2 for D (6 bases). Germline V gene lookup returns CDR1 GTSNPN and CDR2 SVGIG (reference sequence). With 4 bases removed from V and 8 bases from J, the gap between germline ends came to 10 bases. The CDR3 totals 11 residues. The CDR3 nucleotides read TGTGCCTGGACACTAGCAGCTACGCAGTATTTT. Protein: CAWTLAATQYF.

The chain couples TRBV6-5 to TRBJ2-7, with D uncertain. CDR3 size: 12 residues. Germline V lookup: CDR1 MNHEY, CDR2 SVGAGI. V was clipped by 8 bases and J by 6 bases, with 14 bases between them. The CDR3 protein is CASGPHTLEQYF. In DNA, the CDR3 is TGTGCCAGCGGGCCCCATACCCTCGAGCAGTACTTC.

The chain has TRBV7-9 and TRBJ1-4; 9 bases align to TRBD1. The J segment lost 4 bases and the V segment lost 1 base, leaving 4 bases of the junction unmatched. The CDR3 consists of 16 residues. Germline V CDR1 and CDR2: SEHNR, FQNEAQ (reference sequence). This CDR3 is CASSLGDRAGNEKLFF. CDR3 coding DNA: TGTGCCAGCAGCTTAGGGGACAGGGCAGGTAATGAAAAACTGTTTTTT.

The chain links TRBV18 to TRBJ2-7, with TRBD1 matching 8 bases. V was clipped by 3 bases and J by 6 bases; unmatched bases: 10. The CDR3 totals 15 residues. From germline, CDR1 is KGHSH and CDR2 LQKENI. The chain's CDR3 is CASSPGGQVRLEQYF. DNA of the CDR3: TGTGCCAGCTCACCGGGGGGACAGGTAAGGCTCGAGCAGTACTTC.

The rearrangement uses TRBV7-9 and TRBJ2-1, with a tentative D call TRBD2 (5 bases). The CDR3 is 16 residues long. Germline loops: CDR1 SEHNR, CDR2 FQNEAQ (reference sequence). V was cut by 5 bases and J by 0 bases, with 14 bases left in between. This CDR3 is CASSPTGILSYNEQFF. The CDR3 DNA follows: TGTGCCAGCAGCCCAACGGGAATCCTCTCCTACAATGAGCAGTTCTTC.

Here the CDR3 DNA reads TGTGCCAGCAGCCCGGGAGGGCTAGCCAAAAACATTCAGTACTTC. It translates to CASSPGGLAKNIQYF. This chain uses TRBV7-2 with TRBJ2-4; 8 bases are a match to TRBD2. Unmatched junction bases numbered 3, after V lost 5 bases and J lost 0 bases. CDR1 and CDR2 (germline): SGHTA, FQGNSA. The CDR3 length is 15 residues.

This clone was detected only once. This rearrangement joins TRBV4-3 to TRBJ1-2, with D hard to call. Deletions cut 5 bases from V and 5 bases from J, with 6 bases between. Germline V CDR1 and CDR2: LGHNA, YSLEER. The CDR3 spans 11 residues. The CDR3 is CASSYRYGYTF. As DNA, the CDR3 is TGCGCCAGCAGCTATAGATATGGCTACACCTTC.

Here the CDR3 DNA reads TGTGCCTGGAGGAGAGGGGGCATTTACGAGCAGTACTTC. This codes for CAWRRGGIYEQYF. The V and J genes are TRBV30 and TRBJ2-7, with 7 bases fitting TRBD1. With V trimmed by 3 bases and J by 4 bases, 6 bases remained unmatched. Per germline, CDR1 GTSNPN and CDR2 SVGIG (reference sequence). This CDR3 has 13 residues.

CDR3: CASSQGPRERSGELFF. The CDR3 nucleotides are TGTGCCAGCAGCCAAGGTCCGCGGGAGAGGTCCGGGGAGCTGTTTTTT. V and J are TRBV4-2 and TRBJ2-2; 7 bases are shared with TRBD2. Germline values: CDR1 LGHNA, CDR2 YNFKEQ. V shed 1 base and J 6 bases; nucleotides not matched to a gene: 8. The CDR3 runs 16 residues.

The chain employs TRBV12-5 and TRBJ2-1, with TRBD2 matching over 7 bases. This CDR3 has 16 residues. CDR1 is LGHNT, CDR2 FRNRAP, per germline. Unmatched junction bases numbered 5, after V lost 1 base and J lost 2 bases. CDR3 sequence: CASGLGSGNTYNEQFF. The DNA of the CDR3 is TGTGCTAGTGGTTTGGGAAGCGGGAACACCTACAATGAGCAGTTCTTC.

The chain recombines TRBV5-1 with TRBJ2-7, with 11 bases that match TRBD2. The CDR3 contains 14 residues. From germline, CDR1 is SGHRS and CDR2 YFSETQ. Unmatched junction bases numbered 3, after V lost 0 bases and J lost 7 bases. This chain's CDR3 is CASSLGLAGREQYF. As DNA, the CDR3 is TGCGCCAGCAGCTTGGGACTAGCGGGGAGGGAGCAGTACTTC.

This CDR3 reads CASSLRGYGYTF. DNA of the CDR3: TGTGCCAGCAGCTTGAGAGGGTATGGCTACACCTTC. This rearrangement joins TRBV5-8 to TRBJ1-2; D remains unclear. Germline V lookup: CDR1 SGHTS, CDR2 YDEGEE. The CDR3 consists of 12 residues. Trimming shortened V by 1 base and J by 5 bases, and 6 bases separated the two germline ends.

This chain uses TRBV5-1 with TRBJ2-5, with a possible D match to TRBD1 (5 bases). Germline V lookup: CDR1 SGHRS, CDR2 YFSETQ. Trimming removed 0 bases from V and 5 bases from J, with 5 bases in between. The CDR3 extends over 12 amino acids. Written as DNA, the CDR3 is TGCGCCAGCAGCTTGGCAGGGGAGACCCAGTACTTC. Protein product: CASSLAGETQYF.

J is TRBJ2-5 and V is TRBV5-4, with TRBD2 identical over 8 bases. The V gene's germline CDR1 is SGHNT and CDR2 YYREEE (reference sequence). This CDR3 spans 15 amino acids. V was pared by 4 bases and J by 2 bases, with 7 bases of the junction left unmatched. The CDR3, as DNA: TGTGCCAGCAGCGTCTTAGCGGGACTACAAGAGACCCAGTACTTC. Amino acid sequence: CASSVLAGLQETQYF.

The chain links TRBV28 to TRBJ2-1; 8 bases line up with TRBD2. This CDR3 is 12 amino acids long. The V gene's germline CDR1 is MDHEN and CDR2 SYDVKM. After removal of 6 bases from V and 14 bases from J, the junction contained 9 bases not matched to a gene. CDR3 DNA sequence: TGTGCCAGCAGACTCGGAGACGGGGGGGAGTTCTTC. Its translation: CASRLGDGGEFF.

V gene TRBV4-1 combines with J gene TRBJ2-7, with D hard to call. The CDR3 totals 14 residues. In germline, CDR1 is MGHRA, CDR2 YSYEKL. V was clipped by 0 bases and J by 2 bases, with 8 bases between them. The CDR3 region is CASSQEPTAYEQYF. The CDR3 coding sequence is TGCGCCAGCAGCCAAGAGCCAACCGCCTACGAGCAGTACTTC.